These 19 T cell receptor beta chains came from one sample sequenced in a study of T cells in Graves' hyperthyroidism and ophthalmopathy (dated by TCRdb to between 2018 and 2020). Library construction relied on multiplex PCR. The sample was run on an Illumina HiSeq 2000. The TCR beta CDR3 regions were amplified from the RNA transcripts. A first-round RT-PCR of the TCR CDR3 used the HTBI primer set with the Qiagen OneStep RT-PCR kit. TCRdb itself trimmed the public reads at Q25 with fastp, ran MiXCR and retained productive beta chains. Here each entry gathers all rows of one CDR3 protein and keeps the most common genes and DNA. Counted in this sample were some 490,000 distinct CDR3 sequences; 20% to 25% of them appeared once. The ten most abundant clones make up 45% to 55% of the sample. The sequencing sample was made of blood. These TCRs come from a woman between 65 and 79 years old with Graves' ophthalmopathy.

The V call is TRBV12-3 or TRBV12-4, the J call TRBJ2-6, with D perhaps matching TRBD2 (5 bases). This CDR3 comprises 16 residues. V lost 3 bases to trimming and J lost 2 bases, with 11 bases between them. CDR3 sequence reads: CASSFRRSAGANVLTF. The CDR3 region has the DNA TGTGCCAGCAGTTTTCGGAGGAGCGCTGGGGCCAACGTCCTGACTTTC.

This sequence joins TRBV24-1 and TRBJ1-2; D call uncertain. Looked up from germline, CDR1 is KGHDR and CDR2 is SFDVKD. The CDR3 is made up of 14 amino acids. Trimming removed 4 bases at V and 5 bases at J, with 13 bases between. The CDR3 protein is CATSDPGRQYGYTF. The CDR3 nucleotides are TGTGCCACCAGTGACCCCGGACGGCAATATGGCTACACCTTC.

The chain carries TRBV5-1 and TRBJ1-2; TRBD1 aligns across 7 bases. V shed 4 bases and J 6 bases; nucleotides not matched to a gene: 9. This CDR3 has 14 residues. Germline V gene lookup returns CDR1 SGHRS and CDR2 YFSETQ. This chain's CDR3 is CASSKGAGENGYTF. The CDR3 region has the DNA TGCGCCAGCAGCAAGGGGGCTGGCGAGAATGGCTACACCTTC.

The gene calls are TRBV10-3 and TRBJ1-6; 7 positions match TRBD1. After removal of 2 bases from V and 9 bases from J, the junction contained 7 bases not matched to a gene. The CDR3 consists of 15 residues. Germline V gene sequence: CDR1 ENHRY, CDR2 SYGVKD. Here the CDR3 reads CAISETQGRLSPLHF. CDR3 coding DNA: TGTGCCATCAGTGAGACACAGGGGAGGCTTTCACCCCTCCACTTT.

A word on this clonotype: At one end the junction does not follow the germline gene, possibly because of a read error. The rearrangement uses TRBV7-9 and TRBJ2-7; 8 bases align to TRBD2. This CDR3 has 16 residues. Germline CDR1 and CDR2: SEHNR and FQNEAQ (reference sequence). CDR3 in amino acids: CASSFGAGVITYEQYF. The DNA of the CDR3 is TGTGCCAGCAGCTTTGGAGCGGGAGTCATCACCTATGAGCAGTACTTC.

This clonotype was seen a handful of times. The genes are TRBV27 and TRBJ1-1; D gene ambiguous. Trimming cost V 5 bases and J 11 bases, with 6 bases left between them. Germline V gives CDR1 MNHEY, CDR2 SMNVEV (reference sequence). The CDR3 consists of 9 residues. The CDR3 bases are TGTGCCAGCAGTCCCACCGCTTTCTTT. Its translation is CASSPTAFF.

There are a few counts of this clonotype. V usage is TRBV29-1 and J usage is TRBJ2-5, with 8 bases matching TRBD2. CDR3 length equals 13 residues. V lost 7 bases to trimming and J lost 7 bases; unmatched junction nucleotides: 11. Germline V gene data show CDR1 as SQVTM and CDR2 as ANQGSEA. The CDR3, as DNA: TGCAGCGGCGGGGGGCGGCTCTTATGGACCCAGTACTTC. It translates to CSGGGRLLWTQYF.

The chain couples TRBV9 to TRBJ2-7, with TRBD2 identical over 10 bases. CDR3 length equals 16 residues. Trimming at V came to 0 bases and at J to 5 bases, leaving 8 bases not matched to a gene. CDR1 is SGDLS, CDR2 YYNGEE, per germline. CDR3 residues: CASSVGELAGSHEQYF. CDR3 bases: TGTGCCAGCAGCGTAGGAGAACTAGCGGGAAGCCACGAGCAGTACTTC.

The CDR3, as DNA: TGCGCCAGCAGCTTGGAGGGGACAGCTTTCCAAGAGACCCAGTACTTC. Translating it yields CASSLEGTAFQETQYF. The V gene is TRBV5-1, the J gene TRBJ2-5, with 7 bases that match TRBD1. The ends lost 0 bases at V and 1 base at J; junction bases unmatched: 6. The CDR3 runs 16 residues. The V gene's germline CDR1 is SGHRS and CDR2 YFSETQ.

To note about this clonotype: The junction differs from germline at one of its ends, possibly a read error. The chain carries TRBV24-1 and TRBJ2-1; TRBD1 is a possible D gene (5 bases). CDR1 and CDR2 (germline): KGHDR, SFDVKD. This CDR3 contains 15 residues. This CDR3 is CATSDPAVRVNKQFF. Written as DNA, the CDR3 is TGTGCCACCAGTGACCCCGCCGTCAGGGTCAATAAGCAGTTCTTC.

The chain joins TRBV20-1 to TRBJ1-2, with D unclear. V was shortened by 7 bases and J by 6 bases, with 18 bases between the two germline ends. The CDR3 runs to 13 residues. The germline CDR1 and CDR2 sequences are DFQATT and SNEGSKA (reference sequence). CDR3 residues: CSVPSTTAHGYTF. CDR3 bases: TGCAGTGTACCTTCGACAACCGCACATGGCTACACCTTC.

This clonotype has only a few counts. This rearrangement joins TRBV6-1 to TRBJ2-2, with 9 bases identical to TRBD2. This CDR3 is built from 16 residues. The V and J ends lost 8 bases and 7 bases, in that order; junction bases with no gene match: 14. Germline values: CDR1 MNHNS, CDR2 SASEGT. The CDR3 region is CASHAGGPFGNGELFF. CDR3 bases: TGTGCCAGCCATGCGGGAGGGCCTTTTGGAAACGGGGAGCTGTTTTTT.

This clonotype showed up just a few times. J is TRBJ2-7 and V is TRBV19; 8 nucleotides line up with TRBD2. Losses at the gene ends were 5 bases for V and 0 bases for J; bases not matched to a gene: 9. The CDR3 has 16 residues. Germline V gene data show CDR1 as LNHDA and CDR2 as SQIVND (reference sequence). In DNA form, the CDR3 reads TGTGCCAGTAGTCCTAGCGGGTTGTCGATCTCCTACGAGCAGTACTTC. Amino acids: CASSPSGLSISYEQYF.

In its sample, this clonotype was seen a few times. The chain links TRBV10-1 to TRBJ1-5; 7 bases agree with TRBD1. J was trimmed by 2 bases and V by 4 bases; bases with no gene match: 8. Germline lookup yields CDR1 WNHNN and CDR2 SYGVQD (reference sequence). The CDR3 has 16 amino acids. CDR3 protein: CASSGGGGGGNQPQHF. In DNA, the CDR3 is TGCGCCAGCAGTGGAGGGGGCGGGGGTGGCAATCAGCCCCAGCATTTT.

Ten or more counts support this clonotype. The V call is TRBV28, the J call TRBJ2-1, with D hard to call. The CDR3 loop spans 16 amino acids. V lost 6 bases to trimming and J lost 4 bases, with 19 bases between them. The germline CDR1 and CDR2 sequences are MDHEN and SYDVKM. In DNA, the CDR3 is TGTGCCAGCAGAGAAACTCGTGGACGGAAATACAATGAGCAGTTCTTC. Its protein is CASRETRGRKYNEQFF.

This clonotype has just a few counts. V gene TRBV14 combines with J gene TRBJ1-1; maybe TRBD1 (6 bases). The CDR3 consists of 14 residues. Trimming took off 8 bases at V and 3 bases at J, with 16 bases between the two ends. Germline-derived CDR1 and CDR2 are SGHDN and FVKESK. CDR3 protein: CASSSLGQYTEAFF. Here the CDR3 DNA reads TGTGCCAGCTCCAGCCTTGGACAGTACACTGAAGCTTTCTTT. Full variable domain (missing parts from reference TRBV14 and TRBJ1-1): EAGVTQFPSHSVIEKGQTVTLRCDPISGHDNLYWYRRVMGKEIKFLLHFVKESKQDESGMPNNRFLAERTGGTYSTLKVQPAELEDSGVYFCASSSLGQYTEAFFGQGTRLTVV.

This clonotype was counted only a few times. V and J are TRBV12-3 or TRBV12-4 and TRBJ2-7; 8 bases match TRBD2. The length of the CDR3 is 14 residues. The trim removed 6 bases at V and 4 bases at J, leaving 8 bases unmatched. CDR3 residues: CASRASGSLYEQYF. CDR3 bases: TGTGCCAGCAGAGCCAGCGGGAGTTTGTACGAGCAGTACTTC.

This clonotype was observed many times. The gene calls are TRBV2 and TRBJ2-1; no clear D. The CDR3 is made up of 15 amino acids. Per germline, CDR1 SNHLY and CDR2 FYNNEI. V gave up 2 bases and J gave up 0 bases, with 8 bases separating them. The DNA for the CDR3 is TGTGCCAGCAGTGAACTTGAAAGCTCCTACAATGAGCAGTTCTTC. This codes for CASSELESSYNEQFF.

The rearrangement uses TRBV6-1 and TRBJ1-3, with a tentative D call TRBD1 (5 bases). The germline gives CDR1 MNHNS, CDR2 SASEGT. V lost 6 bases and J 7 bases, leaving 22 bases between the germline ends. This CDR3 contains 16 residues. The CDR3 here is CASSLIGTVGRNTIYF. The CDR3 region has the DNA TGTGCCAGCAGCCTTATTGGGACGGTTGGAAGGAACACCATATATTTT.